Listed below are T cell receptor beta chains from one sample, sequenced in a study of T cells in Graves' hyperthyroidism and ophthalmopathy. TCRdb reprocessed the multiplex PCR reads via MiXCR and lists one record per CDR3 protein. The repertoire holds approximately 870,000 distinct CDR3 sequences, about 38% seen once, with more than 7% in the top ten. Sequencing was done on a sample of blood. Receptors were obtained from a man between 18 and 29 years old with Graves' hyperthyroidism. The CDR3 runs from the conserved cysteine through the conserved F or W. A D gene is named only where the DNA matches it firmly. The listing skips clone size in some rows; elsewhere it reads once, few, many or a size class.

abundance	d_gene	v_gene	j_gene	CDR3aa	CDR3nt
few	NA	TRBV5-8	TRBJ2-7	CASTLRWPSPYEQYF	TGTGCCAGCACCCTGAGATGGCCCTCCCCTTACGAGCAGTACTTC
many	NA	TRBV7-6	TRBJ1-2	CASSLGGSSHGYTF	TGTGCCAGCAGCTTAGGGGGATCTAGTCATGGCTACACCTTC
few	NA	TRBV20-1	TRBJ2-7	CSAREGSQQYF	TGCAGTGCTAGAGAAGGGTCGCAGCAGTACTTC
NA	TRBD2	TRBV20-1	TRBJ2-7	CSALLAGTSYEQYF	TGCAGTGCTCTCCTAGCGGGGACCTCCTACGAGCAGTACTTC
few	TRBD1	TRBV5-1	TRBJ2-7	CASSWTGNPYEQYF	TGCGCCAGCAGCTGGACAGGGAACCCCTACGAGCAGTACTTC
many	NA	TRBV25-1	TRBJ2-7	CASSPYPDYRSYEQYF	TGTGCCAGCAGTCCATACCCGGACTACCGCTCCTACGAGCAGTACTTC
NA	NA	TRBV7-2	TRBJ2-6	CASSLSLVLTF	TGTGCCAGCAGCCTTAGTCTAGTCCTGACTTTC
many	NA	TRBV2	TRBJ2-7	CAIEPYEQYF	TGTGCGATCGAGCCCTACGAGCAGTACTTC
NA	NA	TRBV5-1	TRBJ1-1	CASSFLDPNTEAFF	TGCGCCAGCAGTTTCCTCGATCCGAACACTGAAGCTTTCTTT
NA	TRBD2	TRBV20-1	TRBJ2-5	CSARDLSGRWGETQYF	TGCAGTGCTAGAGACCTGAGCGGGAGGTGGGGGGAGACCCAGTACTTC
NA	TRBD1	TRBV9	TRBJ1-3	CASSGDRASGNTIYF	TGTGCCAGCAGCGGGGACAGGGCCTCTGGAAACACCATATATTTT
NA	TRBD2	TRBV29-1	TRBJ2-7	CSVELAGVGRRVHEQYF	TGCAGCGTTGAACTCGCGGGAGTAGGGAGGAGGGTCCACGAGCAGTACTTC
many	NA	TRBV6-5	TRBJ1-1	CASSYQGGNTEAFF	TGTGCCAGCAGCTACCAGGGCGGCAACACTGAAGCTTTCTTT
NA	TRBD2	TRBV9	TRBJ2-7	CASSVDSGSSYEQYF	TGTGCCAGCAGCGTAGATAGCGGGAGCTCCTACGAGCAGTACTTC
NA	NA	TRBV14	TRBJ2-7	CASSQDWGNEQYF	TGTGCCAGCAGCCAAGATTGGGGGAACGAGCAGTACTTC
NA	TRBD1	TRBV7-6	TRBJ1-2	CASSPGQTMNGYTF	TGTGCCAGCAGCCCGGGACAGACAATGAATGGCTACACCTTC
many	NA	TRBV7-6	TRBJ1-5	CASSQGPLGNQPQHF	TGTGCCAGCAGCCAGGGACCTCTAGGCAATCAGCCCCAGCATTTT
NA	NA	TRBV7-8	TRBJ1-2	CASSYSGRGLGGGYTF	TGTGCCAGCAGTTACTCAGGTCGGGGGCTGGGAGGTGGCTACACCTTC
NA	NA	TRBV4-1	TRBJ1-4	CASSQELTFSDEGF	TGCGCCAGCAGCCAAGAGTTAACTTTTTCGGACGAAGGATTT
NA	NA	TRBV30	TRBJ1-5	CAWSHGVGQPQHF	TGTGCCTGGAGTCATGGGGTAGGTCAGCCCCAGCATTTT
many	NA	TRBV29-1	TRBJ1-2	CSVEGQQGRPYGYTF	TGCAGCGTTGAAGGCCAACAGGGACGGCCTTATGGCTACACCTTC
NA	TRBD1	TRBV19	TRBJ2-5	CASGPGQTITQTQYF	TGTGCCAGTGGCCCGGGACAGACTATAACGCAGACCCAGTACTTC
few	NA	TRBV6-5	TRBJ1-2	CASSQTYGYTF	TGTGCCAGCAGCCAAACGTACGGCTACACCTTC
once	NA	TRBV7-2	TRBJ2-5	CASSYSSTQETRYF	TGTGCCAGCAGTTACTCGAGCACGCAAGAGACCCGGTACTTC
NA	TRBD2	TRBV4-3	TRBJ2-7	CASSQGQAGGPGEQYF	TGCGCCAGCAGCCAAGGCCAAGCGGGAGGGCCAGGGGAGCAGTACTTC
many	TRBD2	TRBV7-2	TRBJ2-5	CASSFLAGVETQYF	TGTGCCAGCAGCTTCCTAGCGGGTGTTGAGACCCAGTACTTC
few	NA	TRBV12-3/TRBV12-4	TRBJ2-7	CASSLSAGAEQYF	TGTGCCAGCAGTTTAAGCGCAGGGGCCGAGCAGTACTTC
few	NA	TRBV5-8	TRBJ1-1	CASSQEAPLLGQFVMNTEAFF	TGTGCCAGCAGCCAAGAGGCCCCGCTCCTCGGACAGTTTGTCATGAACACTGAAGCTTTCTTT
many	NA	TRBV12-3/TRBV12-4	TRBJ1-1	CASSLSGMAFF	TGTGCCAGCAGTTTATCAGGGATGGCTTTCTTT